One and the same sample provided the 20 T cell receptor beta chains below, sequenced in a study of shared clonotypes between healthy human individuals. Clones were read by immunoSEQ multiplex PCR, and TCRdb kept only the in-frame ones, dropping some. This table holds 550,000 to 850,000 clones, 55% to 75% found once. The sample taken for sequencing was memory CD4+ T cells sorted from blood. Subset of the sample: CD45RA-negative fraction. The receptors shown here come from a woman aged 25 to 39 in good health.

This rearrangement joins TRBV6-5 to TRBJ1-2; 7 bases map to TRBD1. CDR1 and CDR2 (germline): MNHEY, SVGAGI. CDR3 length: 14 residues. J lost 8 bases, V lost 4 bases, and 10 bases had no gene match. The CDR3 DNA reads TGTGCCAGCAGTTTCTACCGGACAGGCGGAGGCTACACCTTC. Amino acids: CASSFYRTGGGYTF.

The gene calls are TRBV10-2 and TRBJ1-2; D is perhaps TRBD1 (6 bases). This CDR3 contains 16 residues. Trimming pared 6 bases from V and 6 bases from J, leaving 23 bases between. From germline, CDR1 is WSHSY and CDR2 SAAADI. CDR3 in DNA: TGCGCCAGCAGCCCAAAAGGGGTACAGGGACATAATGGCTACACCTTC. Translation: CASSPKGVQGHNGYTF.

This rearrangement joins TRBV11-3 to TRBJ2-2; D perhaps matches TRBD2 (5 bases). Per germline, CDR1 SGHNT and CDR2 YENEEA. The CDR3 sequence is 15 residues long. The V gene lost 4 bases and the J gene lost 4 bases, with 13 bases spanning the gap. The CDR3 sequence: CASSSGLRGTGELFF. The CDR3 nucleotides read TGTGCCAGCAGCTCTGGACTTCGCGGCACCGGGGAGCTGTTTTTT.

The rearrangement joins TRBV5-1 to TRBJ2-3, with 12 bases that match TRBD2. The CDR3 has 16 amino acids. V was pared by 4 bases and J by 0 bases, with 3 bases of the junction left unmatched. Germline V CDR1 and CDR2: SGHRS, YFSETQ. The CDR3 sequence is CASSVGTSGSTDTQYF. CDR3 nucleotides: TGCGCCAGCAGCGTGGGGACTAGCGGGAGCACAGATACGCAGTATTTT.

This clone has just one count. The chain uses TRBV10-3 and TRBJ1-1; D gene ambiguous. V lost 4 bases and J lost 0, with 9 bases in between. Germline assignment: CDR1 ENHRY and CDR2 SYGVKD. The CDR3 runs 14 residues. This CDR3 reads CAISAGALNTEAFF. CDR3 sequence (DNA): TGTGCCATCAGTGCGGGAGCCTTGAACACTGAAGCTTTCTTT.

V and J are TRBV5-1 and TRBJ2-3, with TRBD2 identical over 8 bases. The CDR3 extends over 17 amino acids. V shed 0 bases and J 1 base; nucleotides not matched to a gene: 7. Germline assignment: CDR1 SGHRS and CDR2 YFSETQ. This chain's CDR3 is CASSLGSGGTRTDTQYF. The CDR3 coding sequence is TGCGCCAGCAGCTTGGGGTCGGGAGGGACGCGCACAGATACGCAGTATTTT.

This clone was observed at least ten times. The genes are TRBV7-9 and TRBJ2-2; 8 bases are shared with TRBD1. The CDR3 loop spans 16 amino acids. Trimming removed 5 bases from V and 0 bases from J; junction bases left unmatched: 5. Germline values: CDR1 SEHNR, CDR2 FQNEAQ (reference sequence). The CDR3 DNA is TGTGCCAGCAGCCTGACAGGGGTCGCGAACACCGGGGAGCTGTTTTTT. It codes for CASSLTGVANTGELFF.

This chain uses TRBV2 with TRBJ2-3; D unclear. The germline V gene encodes CDR1 SNHLY and CDR2 FYNNEI. The V end was cut by 5 bases, the J end by 2 bases, with 8 bases between. This CDR3 contains 13 residues. CDR3 protein: CASSSTFTDTQYF. CDR3 in DNA: TGTGCCAGCAGTTCTACTTTCACAGATACGCAGTATTTT. The full variable domain, rest sourced from reference TRBV2 and TRBJ2-3, is EPEVTQTPSHQVTQMGQEVILRCVPISNHLYFYWYRQILGQKVEFLVSFYNNEISEKSEIFDDQFSVERPDGSNFTLKIRSTKLEDSAMYFCASSSTFTDTQYFGPGTRLTVL.

This clone was seen only once. With a much larger clone just one base away, this may be a read error. Other DNA sequences in the sample encode the same CDR3. The CDR3 sequence: CASSLEMNTEAFF. CDR3 nucleotides: TGTGCCAGCAGCCTAGAGATGAACACTGAAGCTTTCTTT. The rearrangement links TRBV7-9 to TRBJ1-1; D is unclear. The germline CDR1 and CDR2 sequences are SEHNR and FQNEAQ (reference sequence). This CDR3 contains 13 residues. V was clipped by 5 bases and J by 0 bases, with 7 bases between them.

The chain joins TRBV28 to TRBJ1-5; 8 nucleotides agree with TRBD1. This CDR3 comprises 15 residues. Germline V gives CDR1 MDHEN, CDR2 SYDVKM. V shed 3 bases, J shed 3 bases, and the junction held 4 bases outside the gene matches. This CDR3 is CASSLPGQVNQPQHF. The CDR3 DNA sequence: TGTGCCAGCAGTTTGCCGGGACAGGTCAATCAGCCCCAGCATTTT.

This clone was seen many times. The V call is TRBV6-1, the J call TRBJ2-3; D may be TRBD1 (6 bases). Per the germline V gene, CDR1 is MNHNS and CDR2 is SASEGT. V lost 11 bases, J lost 2 bases, and 11 bases lay in between. CDR3 length: 12 amino acids. In nucleotides, the CDR3 is TGTGCCGGACAGTTAGACACAGATACGCAGTATTTT. Its protein is CAGQLDTDTQYF.

The chain carries TRBV7-6 and TRBJ2-1; TRBD1 matches at 7 bases. The V segment lost 6 bases and the J segment 6 bases; nucleotides outside the gene matches: 8. Per germline, CDR1 SGHVS and CDR2 FNYEAQ. There are 14 residues in the CDR3. CDR3 in DNA: TGTGCCAGCAGACCGACATACAGGGGCAATGAGCAGTTCTTC. Amino acids: CASRPTYRGNEQFF.

In this sample, this clone turned up a few times. The chain links TRBV15 to TRBJ2-3; 10 bases are a match to TRBD2. This CDR3 is built from 19 residues. V was pared by 1 base and J by 9 bases, with 19 bases of the junction left unmatched. Germline V gene sequence: CDR1 LNHNV, CDR2 YYDKDF (reference sequence). The CDR3: CATSRAPFEIAGGTVTQYF. CDR3 sequence (DNA): TGTGCCACCAGCAGAGCGCCATTCGAAATAGCGGGAGGCACAGTAACGCAGTATTTT.

The chain employs TRBV29-1 and TRBJ1-2, with D hard to call. V was shortened by 1 base and J by 8 bases, with 11 bases between the two germline ends. The CDR3 is made up of 12 amino acids. Germline CDR1 reads SQVTM; CDR2 reads ANQGSEA. The CDR3 loop reads CSVEGFHRGYTF. CDR3 nucleotides: TGCAGCGTTGAAGGCTTCCACCGGGGCTACACCTTC.

The chain recombines TRBV28 with TRBJ1-3, with D tentatively TRBD1 (5 bases). CDR3 size: 15 residues. Trimming removed 4 bases from V and 4 bases from J, with 14 bases in between. CDR1 is MDHEN, CDR2 SYDVKM, per germline. As DNA, the CDR3 is TGTGCCAGCAGTTCGCAGGGAGAATCCGGAAACACCATATATTTT. This sequence encodes CASSSQGESGNTIYF.

This chain links TRBV5-1 with TRBJ2-3, with D unresolved. Germline CDR1 reads SGHRS; CDR2 reads YFSETQ. Trimming removed 0 bases at V and 2 bases at J, with 10 bases between. The CDR3 totals 15 residues. CDR3 in DNA: TGCGCCAGCAGCTTGGGCGCAGGCCCCACAGATACGCAGTATTTT. Protein product: CASSLGAGPTDTQYF.

This chain joins TRBV6-1 and TRBJ2-5, with 8 bases aligning to TRBD1. The CDR3 has 15 amino acids. V trimming: 2 bases; J trimming: 5 bases; junction bases outside the gene matches: 7. Germline-derived CDR1 and CDR2 are MNHNS and SASEGT. Written as DNA, the CDR3 is TGTGCCAGCAGTGAACAGAATACAGGGGGGGAGACCCAGTACTTC. Encoded protein: CASSEQNTGGETQYF.

This chain links TRBV30 with TRBJ1-5, with 8 bases that match TRBD1. This CDR3 contains 16 residues. J gave up 0 bases and V 0 bases, and 4 bases lay outside the gene matches. Looked up from germline, CDR1 is GTSNPN and CDR2 is SVGIG (reference sequence). The CDR3 DNA reads TGTGCCTGGAGTGTACAGGGGGGATATAGCAATCAGCCCCAGCATTTT. It is translated as CAWSVQGGYSNQPQHF.

This clone was counted only a few times. The V and J genes are TRBV30 and TRBJ1-1; 8 nucleotides agree with TRBD1. In germline, CDR1 is GTSNPN, CDR2 SVGIG (reference sequence). With 3 bases clipped from V and 5 bases from J, the junction kept 5 bases outside the gene matches. CDR3 size: 13 residues. The DNA of the CDR3 is TGTGCCTGGAGGCAGGGGGCAGGGACTGAAGCTTTCTTT. As protein: CAWRQGAGTEAFF.

The chain uses TRBV27 and TRBJ2-3; D perhaps matches TRBD1 (6 bases). The V gene lost 10 bases and the J gene lost 0 bases, with 26 bases spanning the gap. Per the germline V gene, CDR1 is MNHEY and CDR2 is SMNVEV (reference sequence). The CDR3 runs 18 residues. This chain's CDR3 is CATSGRDTEEQSTDTQYF. In DNA, the CDR3 is TGTGCCACGAGTGGAAGGGACACCGAGGAACAAAGCACAGATACGCAGTATTTT.